One and the same sample provided the 30 T cell receptor beta chains below, sequenced in a study of CD8+ T cells in alopecia areata. Treatment denoted: oral pan-JAK inhibitor, 5-10 mg twice daily. As the sequencing template, cDNA was produced by extracting RNA and reverse transcribing it. The protocol was immunoSEQ multiplex PCR, while the TCRdb copy is restricted to in-frame clones and leaves out a portion. The data show 90,000 to 150,000 clones, with around 56% seen just once and roughly 0.5% held by the top ten. Sequencing used CD4+ T cells sorted from blood, obtained at week 4, from a patient treated with tofacitinib. The receptor source for this set is a human donor with alopecia areata.

Only a few counts were recorded for this clone. The chain employs TRBV19 and TRBJ2-1, with D possibly being TRBD2 (5 bases). Germline V gives CDR1 LNHDA, CDR2 SQIVND (reference sequence). The V and J ends lost 5 bases and 8 bases respectively, with 7 bases between them. This CDR3 contains 11 residues. CDR3 coding DNA: TGTGCCAGTAGTGTACTAGATGAGCAGTTCTTC. Protein: CASSVLDEQFF.

The chain couples TRBV5-1 to TRBJ2-3; D uncertain. Trimming shortened V by 0 bases and J by 5 bases, and 4 bases separated the two germline ends. Germline V lookup: CDR1 SGHRS, CDR2 YFSETQ. CDR3 length: 12 amino acids. In DNA, the CDR3 is TGCGCCAGCAGCTTGGCTCTAGATACGCAGTATTTT. This gives the protein CASSLALDTQYF.

The CDR3 DNA follows: TGCGCCAGCAGCTCTAGCGGGAGGCAAGGAGATACGCAGTATTTT. Protein sequence: CASSSSGRQGDTQYF. This rearrangement joins TRBV5-1 to TRBJ2-3, with TRBD2 matching 11 bases. From germline, CDR1 is SGHRS and CDR2 YFSETQ. With 3 bases clipped from V and 5 bases from J, the junction kept 5 bases outside the gene matches. The CDR3 runs to 15 residues. The variable domain in full, completed from reference TRBV5-1 and TRBJ2-3, reads KAGVTQTPRYLIKTRGQQVTLSCSPISGHRSVSWYQQTPGQGLQFLFEYFSETQRNKGNFPGRFSGRQFSNSRSEMNVSTLELGDSALYLCASSSSGRQGDTQYFGPGTRLTVL.

The rearrangement uses TRBV9 and TRBJ2-2, with D perhaps TRBD1 or TRBD2 (5 bases each). Trimming shortened V by 0 bases and J by 0 bases, and 15 bases separated the two germline ends. This CDR3 comprises 18 residues. Germline CDR1 SGDLS, CDR2 YYNGEE. CDR3 in amino acids: CASSVGRLGRTNTGELFF. As DNA, the CDR3 is TGTGCCAGCAGCGTAGGCCGTCTGGGACGGACGAACACCGGGGAGCTGTTTTTT.

The chain links TRBV9 to TRBJ2-3; TRBD1 agrees at 7 bases. CDR1 and CDR2 (germline): SGDLS, YYNGEE. The junction had 14 bases not matched to a gene; V was cut back by 3 bases and J by 7 bases. The length of the CDR3 is 16 residues. The CDR3 here is CASSEASRDRSHTQYF. Written as DNA, the CDR3 is TGTGCCAGCAGCGAAGCCAGCCGGGACAGATCTCATACGCAGTATTTT.

This clone appeared a few times. This chain links TRBV12-5 with TRBJ2-7; 13 bases agree with TRBD2. CDR3 length: 17 amino acids. Germline CDR1 reads LGHNT; CDR2 reads FRNRAP. Trimming at V came to 1 base and at J to 5 bases, leaving 8 bases not matched to a gene. CDR3 sequence reads: CASGLARTSGRSHEQYF. The CDR3 region has the DNA TGTGCTAGTGGTTTGGCCCGGACTAGCGGGAGATCCCACGAGCAGTACTTC. The full variable domain, its missing parts supplied by reference TRBV12-5 and TRBJ2-7, is DARVTQTPRHKVTEMGQEVTMRCQPILGHNTVFWYRQTMMQGLELLAYFRNRAPLDDSGMPKDRFSAEMPDATLATLKIQPSEPRDSAVYFCASGLARTSGRSHEQYFGPGTRLTVT.

This clone has a handful of counts. The chain uses TRBV5-1 and TRBJ2-2, with D unresolved. Germline CDR1 SGHRS, CDR2 YFSETQ. Trimming removed 5 bases from V and 6 bases from J, with 11 bases in between. This CDR3 is 13 amino acids long. CDR3 sequence (DNA): TGCGCCAGCAGTCTCCAGGACGCCGGGGAGCTGTTTTTT. It is translated as CASSLQDAGELFF.

This clone was seen only once. This chain uses TRBV7-9 with TRBJ2-1, with D perhaps TRBD1 (5 bases). This CDR3 is built from 15 residues. Germline V gives CDR1 SEHNR, CDR2 FQNEAQ (reference sequence). The germline V and J ends were trimmed by 5 bases and 1 base, with 12 bases remaining between them. The CDR3 is CASSPSGLSYNEQFF. For the CDR3, the DNA is TGTGCCAGCAGCCCATCAGGGCTATCCTACAATGAGCAGTTCTTC.

This clone was counted only a few times. The chain recombines TRBV29-1 with TRBJ1-2, with D maybe TRBD1 (5 bases). The CDR3 has 10 residues. V lost 6 bases to trimming and J lost 8 bases, with 10 bases between them. The germline V gene has CDR1 SQVTM and CDR2 ANQGSEA. CDR3 in DNA: TGCAGCGTCCGAGGGGAAGGCTACACCTTC. The encoded protein is CSVRGEGYTF.

The genes are TRBV6-1 and TRBJ2-5; D is undetermined. There are 11 residues in the CDR3. Germline CDR1 reads MNHNS; CDR2 reads SASEGT. V was shortened by 2 bases and J by 5 bases, with 3 bases between the two germline ends. The DNA of the CDR3 is TGTGCCAGCAGTGAATGGGAGACCCAGTACTTC. Protein product: CASSEWETQYF.

This clone has more than one count but fewer than ten. The V call is TRBV2, the J call TRBJ2-1, with a tentative D call TRBD2 (6 bases). Germline CDR1 is SNHLY and CDR2 is FYNNEI. V lost 6 bases and J 1 base, leaving 16 bases between the germline ends. There are 16 residues in the CDR3. CDR3 nucleotide sequence: TGTGCCAGCAGCGGCGCGGGCGGGGTATCCTACAATGAGCAGTTCTTC. Translating gives CASSGAGGVSYNEQFF.

The rearrangement uses TRBV6-1 and TRBJ2-3, with 9 bases aligning to TRBD1. V gave up 7 bases and J gave up 1 base; unmatched junction bases: 6. CDR3 length: 15 amino acids. Germline CDR1 MNHNS, CDR2 SASEGT. The CDR3 reads CASTTGQGGTDTQYF. The CDR3 DNA sequence: TGTGCCAGCACCACGGGACAGGGCGGCACAGATACGCAGTATTTT.

This clone has a handful of counts. The CDR3 nucleotides read TGTGCCAGCAGCTCGACCACCCAGGCCCATACGCAGTATTTT. This codes for CASSSTTQAHTQYF. The J gene is TRBJ2-3, the V gene TRBV11-3; the D is unclear. The CDR3 runs to 14 residues. The ends were cut back, 4 bases at V and 7 bases at J, with 15 bases in the middle. CDR1 and CDR2 from the germline V gene are SGHNT and YENEEA.

The table lists this clone with a few counts. Other DNA sequences of this sample code for an identical CDR3. The chain joins TRBV5-1 to TRBJ2-1; D unclear. V lost 0 bases and J 7 bases, leaving 5 bases between the germline ends. Germline lookup yields CDR1 SGHRS and CDR2 YFSETQ. This CDR3 comprises 12 residues. This CDR3 is CASSLGGNEQFF. CDR3 coding DNA: TGCGCCAGCAGCTTGGGCGGTAATGAGCAGTTCTTC.

This rearrangement joins TRBV7-6 to TRBJ1-4, with D perhaps TRBD1 (6 bases). The CDR3 has 16 amino acids. V lost 5 bases to trimming and J lost 2 bases, with 15 bases between them. Germline V gives CDR1 SGHVS, CDR2 FNYEAQ. The CDR3 sequence: CASSPSRGRTNEKLFF. DNA for the CDR3: TGTGCCAGCAGCCCGTCCAGGGGTAGGACTAATGAAAAACTGTTTTTT.

This clone showed up just a few times. The chain uses TRBV11-2 and TRBJ2-7; 10 bases match TRBD1. V was pared by 6 bases and J by 5 bases, with 10 bases of the junction left unmatched. This CDR3 is built from 15 residues. Germline loops: CDR1 SGHAT, CDR2 FQNNGV. The CDR3 region is CASSSKTGGHHEQYF. As DNA, the CDR3 is TGTGCCAGCAGTTCAAAGACAGGGGGCCACCACGAGCAGTACTTC. Together with reference TRBV11-2 and TRBJ2-7, the CDR3 gives the full variable domain: EAGVAQSPRYKIIEKRQSVAFWCNPISGHATLYWYQQILGQGPKLLIQFQNNGVVDDSQLPKDRFSAERLKGVDSTLKIQPAKLEDSAVYLCASSSKTGGHHEQYFGPGTRLTVT.

V gene TRBV29-1 combines with J gene TRBJ2-1; 8 nucleotides line up with TRBD2. The CDR3 covers 14 residues. V lost 4 bases, J lost 4 bases, and 6 bases stayed unmatched. Looked up from germline, CDR1 is SQVTM and CDR2 is ANQGSEA. The CDR3 region is CSVVGEREYNEQFF. CDR3 in DNA: TGCAGCGTTGTAGGCGAGCGGGAGTACAATGAGCAGTTCTTC.

The genes are TRBV5-5 and TRBJ1-1, with D hard to call. The CDR3 runs 15 residues. V lost 2 bases and J lost 0, with 11 bases in between. Germline CDR1 and CDR2: SGHKS and YYEKEE (reference sequence). The CDR3 reads CASSLNDGVNTEAFF. The CDR3 DNA follows: TGTGCCAGCAGCTTAAACGACGGGGTGAACACTGAAGCTTTCTTT.

CDR3 DNA: TGTGCCAGCAGCCAGGGACAAATCTCTGGAAACACCATATATTTT. It yields the protein CASSQGQISGNTIYF. J is TRBJ1-3 and V is TRBV14, with D possibly being TRBD1 (6 bases). Germline V lookup: CDR1 SGHDN, CDR2 FVKESK. V was pared by 3 bases and J by 0 bases, with 9 bases between. This CDR3 contains 15 residues.

This chain uses TRBV4-2 with TRBJ1-4, with TRBD1 as a possible D gene (6 bases). Trimming removed 2 bases from V and 8 bases from J, with 15 bases in between. The CDR3 runs to 15 residues. Germline-derived CDR1 and CDR2 are LGHNA and YNFKEQ. The CDR3 DNA reads TGTGCCAGCAGCCAAAAGCGGGGGGCGCAGGAAAAACTGTTTTTT. Protein product: CASSQKRGAQEKLFF.

The chain carries TRBV2 and TRBJ2-7, with D possibly called TRBD1 or TRBD2 (5 bases each). CDR3 length: 12 amino acids. CDR1 SNHLY and CDR2 FYNNEI come from the germline V gene. Deletions cut 4 bases from V and 7 bases from J, with 11 bases between. The CDR3 coding sequence is TGTGCCAGCAGTGTGCAGGGCGGGGAGCAGTACTTC. It encodes CASSVQGGEQYF.

V usage is TRBV6-1 and J usage is TRBJ1-6; D is unclear. CDR1 is MNHNS, CDR2 SASEGT, per germline. The CDR3 is 13 amino acids. Trimming shortened V by 6 bases and J by 8 bases, and 11 bases separated the two germline ends. In DNA, the CDR3 is TGTGCCAGCAGGGGGTCGGGTGATTCACCCCTCCACTTT. Encoded protein: CASRGSGDSPLHF.

This clone came up a few times. This sequence joins TRBV29-1 and TRBJ1-2; TRBD1 matches at 7 bases. V lost 2 bases, J lost 10 bases, and 4 bases stayed unmatched. Germline V gene lookup returns CDR1 SQVTM and CDR2 ANQGSEA. The CDR3 runs to 11 residues. CDR3: CSVERDSLYTF. CDR3 sequence (DNA): TGCAGCGTTGAACGGGACAGCCTCTACACCTTC.

This chain links TRBV25-1 with TRBJ1-2; D remains ambiguous. CDR1 and CDR2 (germline): MGHDK, SYGVNS. The CDR3 runs to 13 residues. V dropped 0 bases and J dropped 8 bases, with 10 bases sitting between them. The CDR3 DNA is TGTGCCAGCAGTGAATACGAGGGCGGGGGCTACACCTTC. Its protein is CASSEYEGGGYTF.

This chain uses TRBV5-6 with TRBJ1-2; 7 bases map to TRBD1. The V gene end was trimmed by 4 bases and the J gene end by 5 bases; junction bases not matched to a gene: 8. CDR3 length: 14 amino acids. Germline CDR1 and CDR2: SGHDT and YYEEEE. DNA of the CDR3: TGTGCCAGCAGCGAGACAGGGACCCCGTATGGCTACACCTTC. It translates to CASSETGTPYGYTF.

The chain joins TRBV7-6 to TRBJ1-5; the match to TRBD1 covers 12 bases. J was trimmed by 4 bases and V by 10 bases; bases with no gene match: 11. CDR3 length: 16 amino acids. Germline CDR1 and CDR2: SGHVS and FNYEAQ. The CDR3 spells CATSSGTGGWNQPQHF. DNA for the CDR3: TGTGCCACCTCATCCGGGACAGGGGGCTGGAATCAGCCCCAGCATTTT.

This chain uses TRBV5-1 with TRBJ2-1; 16 positions agree with TRBD2. The CDR3 runs 20 residues. The germline V gene has CDR1 SGHRS and CDR2 YFSETQ. Losses at the gene ends were 0 bases for V and 5 bases for J; bases not matched to a gene: 11. The CDR3 sequence: CASSLAGTSGGADPNNEQFF. The CDR3 DNA is TGCGCCAGCAGCTTGGCCGGGACTAGCGGGGGGGCCGACCCTAACAATGAGCAGTTCTTC.

V and J are TRBV5-1 and TRBJ2-5; 9 bases line up with TRBD1. The V and J ends lost 4 bases and 6 bases, in that order; junction bases with no gene match: 4. There are 13 residues in the CDR3. CDR1 is SGHRS, CDR2 YFSETQ, per germline. The CDR3 is CASSTGQGKTQYF. As DNA, the CDR3 is TGCGCCAGCAGCACAGGACAGGGGAAGACCCAGTACTTC.

The chain links TRBV29-1 to TRBJ2-3; D is possibly TRBD1 (6 bases). The CDR3 is made up of 12 amino acids. V gave up 7 bases and J gave up 3 bases, with 11 bases separating them. In germline, CDR1 is SQVTM, CDR2 ANQGSEA. In DNA form, the CDR3 reads TGCAGCGCAAAGGACAGAACAGATACGCAGTATTTT. This translates into CSAKDRTDTQYF.

The chain combines TRBV4-2 with TRBJ2-1; perhaps TRBD2 as D (5 bases). Trimming pared 0 bases from V and 6 bases from J, leaving 15 bases between. Germline V CDR1 and CDR2: LGHNA, YNFKEQ. The CDR3 is 16 amino acids. Here the CDR3 reads CASSQDVYSGGNEQFF. For the CDR3, the DNA is TGTGCCAGCAGCCAAGATGTGTACAGCGGCGGCAATGAGCAGTTCTTC.